There are a few counts of the clone carrying this T cell receptor beta chain. The CDR3 is made up of 17 amino acids. Germline V gene sequence: CDR1 SGHTA, CDR2 FQGNSA. V shed 4 bases, J shed 2 bases, and the junction held 12 bases outside the gene matches. The entry originates in a study of pediatric ulcerative colitis. The repertoire was sequenced with immunoSEQ multiplex PCR; TCRdb's copy has only in-frame clones and lacks some. The sample lists roughly 64,000 clones, approximately 87% occurring once. The TCR sequence derives from a boy younger than 18 with severe ulcerative colitis. What was sequenced was blood. This chain uses TRBV7-2 with TRBJ2-3; TRBD2 agrees at 7 bases. The CDR3 DNA reads as TGTGCCAGCAGCTCCCTGTCGGGAGCGGGGTACACAGATACGCAGTATTTT. Its protein is CASSSLSGAGYTDTQYF.